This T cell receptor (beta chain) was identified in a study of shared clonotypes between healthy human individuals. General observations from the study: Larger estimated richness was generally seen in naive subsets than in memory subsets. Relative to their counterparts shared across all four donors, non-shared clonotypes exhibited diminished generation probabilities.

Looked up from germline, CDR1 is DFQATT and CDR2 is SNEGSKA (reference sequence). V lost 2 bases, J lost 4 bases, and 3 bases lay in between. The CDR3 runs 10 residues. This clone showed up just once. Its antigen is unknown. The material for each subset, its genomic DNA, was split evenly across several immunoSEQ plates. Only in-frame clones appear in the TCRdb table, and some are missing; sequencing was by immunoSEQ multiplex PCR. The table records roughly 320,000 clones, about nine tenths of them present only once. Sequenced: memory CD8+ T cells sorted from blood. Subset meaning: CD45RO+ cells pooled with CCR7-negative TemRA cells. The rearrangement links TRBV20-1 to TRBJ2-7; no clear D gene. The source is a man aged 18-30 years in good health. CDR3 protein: CSARIYEQYF. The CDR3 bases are TGCAGTGCTAGAATTTACGAGCAGTACTTC.